A selection of T cell receptor beta chains follows, all from one sample in a study of blood T cells in healthy people across ages. TCRdb reprocessed the 5' RACE reads via MiXCR and lists one record per CDR3 protein. The sample has around 1,600,000 distinct CDR3 sequences; roughly two fifths are singletons. The sequenced material came from blood. The receptors were gathered from a woman in her late teens or twenties in good health. Both conserved end residues are part of each CDR3. Each record gives: clone size, V gene, D gene, J gene, CDR3 protein, CDR3 DNA. D genes are given only for firm matches. Expanded clones get a size class; other rows say once, few or many, or leave the size out.

size: few
V: TRBV9
D: .
J: TRBJ2-1
CDR3: CASSPNRGLSSYNEQFF
DNA: TGTGCCAGCAGCCCTAACCGAGGACTGTCTTCCTACAATGAGCAGTTCTTC

size: .
V: TRBV27
D: .
J: TRBJ2-7
CDR3: CASSLYVAPTGAYEQYF
DNA: TGTGCCAGCAGTTTATATGTGGCCCCCACTGGCGCCTACGAGCAGTACTTC

size: few
V: TRBV29-1
D: .
J: TRBJ1-1
CDR3: CSVGNRLNWNTEAFF
DNA: TGCAGCGTTGGGAACAGGTTAAACTGGAACACTGAAGCTTTCTTT

size: few
V: TRBV7-9
D: .
J: TRBJ1-2
CDR3: CASSPFLSGYTF
DNA: TGTGCCAGCAGTCCATTTCTGAGTGGCTACACCTTC

size: .
V: TRBV14
D: .
J: TRBJ2-7
CDR3: CASSRDPDYEQYF
DNA: TGTGCCAGCAGCCGGGATCCTGACTACGAGCAGTACTTC

size: .
V: TRBV6-2/TRBV6-3
D: .
J: TRBJ2-2
CDR3: CASSYAGELFF
DNA: TGTGCCAGCAGTTACGCCGGGGAGCTGTTTTTT

size: many
V: TRBV7-8
D: TRBD2
J: TRBJ2-1
CDR3: CASSLSGSGSYNEQFF
DNA: TGTGCCAGCAGCCTAAGCGGGAGTGGCTCCTACAATGAGCAGTTCTTC

size: few
V: TRBV20-1
D: TRBD2
J: TRBJ2-1
CDR3: CSARDTSGRSEQFF
DNA: TGCAGTGCTAGAGATACTAGCGGGAGAAGTGAGCAGTTCTTC

size: few
V: TRBV28
D: .
J: TRBJ2-5
CDR3: CASSLNWQETQYF
DNA: TGTGCCAGCAGTTTGAACTGGCAAGAGACCCAGTACTTC

size: .
V: TRBV7-9
D: .
J: TRBJ2-1
CDR3: CASSFQTPSYNEQFF
DNA: TGTGCCAGCAGCTTCCAGACGCCTTCCTACAATGAGCAGTTCTTC

size: .
V: TRBV6-2/TRBV6-3
D: TRBD1
J: TRBJ2-2
CDR3: CASTYLRTGPGELFF
DNA: TGTGCCAGCACCTACCTTCGGACAGGGCCCGGGGAGCTGTTTTTT

size: .
V: TRBV29-1
D: .
J: TRBJ2-3
CDR3: CSVEEGPPTDTQYF
DNA: TGCAGCGTTGAAGAAGGACCGCCTACAGATACGCAGTATTTT

size: many
V: TRBV6-2/TRBV6-3
D: .
J: TRBJ2-4
CDR3: CASSYSTRGWQYF
DNA: TGTGCCAGCAGTTACTCGACAAGGGGATGGCAGTACTTC

size: many
V: TRBV27
D: TRBD1
J: TRBJ1-6
CDR3: CASSLGTGNNSPLHF
DNA: TGTGCCAGCAGTTTAGGGACAGGCAATAATTCACCCCTCCACTTT

size: few
V: TRBV2
D: .
J: TRBJ1-1
CDR3: CASSKIDNTEAFF
DNA: TGTGCCAGCAGTAAGATAGACAACACTGAAGCTTTCTTT

size: .
V: TRBV7-9
D: .
J: TRBJ1-5
CDR3: CASSLGRGEANQPQHF
DNA: TGTGCCAGCAGCTTAGGCCGGGGAGAGGCCAATCAGCCCCAGCATTTT

size: few
V: TRBV5-6
D: .
J: TRBJ2-3
CDR3: CASSRGTASTDTQYF
DNA: TGTGCCAGCAGCCGTGGGACGGCTAGCACAGATACGCAGTATTTT

size: .
V: TRBV5-1
D: .
J: TRBJ1-2
CDR3: CASSLDQGNVGYTF
DNA: TGCGCCAGCAGCTTGGATCAGGGGAACGTGGGCTACACCTTC

size: few
V: TRBV12-3/TRBV12-4
D: .
J: TRBJ2-3
CDR3: CASTSSSTQYF
DNA: TGTGCCAGCACCTCTAGCTCCACGCAGTATTTT

size: .
V: TRBV6-6
D: .
J: TRBJ1-2
CDR3: CASSYRRVGYTF
DNA: TGTGCCAGCAGTTACAGGAGGGTTGGCTACACCTTC

size: .
V: TRBV7-2
D: .
J: TRBJ2-3
CDR3: CASSFKLDTDTQYF
DNA: TGTGCCAGCAGTTTCAAGCTAGACACAGATACGCAGTATTTT

size: .
V: TRBV4-1
D: .
J: TRBJ2-1
CDR3: CASSQDGPRVGFNEQFF
DNA: TGCGCCAGCAGCCAAGATGGGCCCAGGGTGGGATTCAATGAGCAGTTCTTC

size: .
V: TRBV7-8
D: .
J: TRBJ2-7
CDR3: CASSPSTDYEQYF
DNA: TGTGCCAGCAGCCCTTCGACGGACTACGAGCAGTACTTC

size: .
V: TRBV5-1
D: .
J: TRBJ2-7
CDR3: CASSLLHFGEQYF
DNA: TGCGCCAGCAGCTTGTTACATTTTGGTGAGCAGTACTTC

size: .
V: TRBV7-9
D: TRBD1
J: TRBJ1-2
CDR3: CASSPTTGVAYGYTF
DNA: TGTGCCAGCAGCCCAACGACAGGGGTCGCTTATGGCTACACCTTC

size: few
V: TRBV20-1
D: .
J: TRBJ2-5
CDR3: CSARVTGQETQYF
DNA: TGCAGTGCTAGAGTCACGGGCCAAGAGACCCAGTACTTC

size: .
V: TRBV24-1
D: TRBD1
J: TRBJ2-1
CDR3: CATSDSGQGDRSYNEQFF
DNA: TGTGCCACCAGTGATTCGGGACAGGGTGATCGTTCTTACAATGAGCAGTTCTTC

size: .
V: TRBV20-1
D: .
J: TRBJ1-5
CDR3: CSARTDLPKGGQPQHF
DNA: TGCAGTGCTAGAACCGATCTCCCAAAGGGCGGGCAGCCCCAGCATTTT

size: .
V: TRBV4-3
D: .
J: TRBJ2-1
CDR3: CASSLGSPRGNEQFF
DNA: TGCGCCAGCAGCCTGGGGAGCCCAAGGGGCAATGAGCAGTTCTTC

size: .
V: TRBV15
D: .
J: TRBJ1-3
CDR3: CATRETSSGNTIYF
DNA: TGTGCCACCAGGGAAACGAGCTCTGGAAACACCATATATTTT

size: .
V: TRBV7-2
D: TRBD2
J: TRBJ2-1
CDR3: CASSKREGHNEQFF
DNA: TGTGCCAGCAGCAAGCGGGAGGGCCACAATGAGCAGTTCTTC

size: few
V: TRBV5-1
D: TRBD2
J: TRBJ2-1
CDR3: CASSALAGGDYNEQFF
DNA: TGCGCCAGCAGCGCGTTAGCGGGGGGCGACTACAATGAGCAGTTCTTC

size: few
V: TRBV12-3/TRBV12-4
D: TRBD1
J: TRBJ2-1
CDR3: CASSLRQGAGEQFF
DNA: TGTGCCAGCAGTTTGAGACAGGGGGCCGGTGAGCAGTTCTTC

size: .
V: TRBV12-5
D: .
J: TRBJ2-5
CDR3: CASGLRETQYF
DNA: TGTGCCAGCGGCCTTCGGGAGACCCAGTACTTC

size: .
V: TRBV14
D: .
J: TRBJ2-5
CDR3: CASSQDWGPQETQYF
DNA: TGTGCCAGCAGCCAAGATTGGGGTCCTCAAGAGACCCAGTACTTC

size: .
V: TRBV14
D: .
J: TRBJ2-1
CDR3: CASSQGEGVNEQFF
DNA: TGTGCCAGCAGCCAAGGGGAAGGGGTCAATGAGCAGTTCTTC

size: .
V: TRBV7-2
D: TRBD2
J: TRBJ2-5
CDR3: CASSPLLGGGQETQYF
DNA: TGTGCCAGCAGCCCTCTTCTGGGCGGGGGACAAGAGACCCAGTACTTC

size: .
V: TRBV20-1
D: TRBD1
J: TRBJ1-6
CDR3: CSARRDSRNSPLHF
DNA: TGCAGTGCTAGGAGGGACAGCCGTAATTCACCCCTCCACTTT

size: .
V: TRBV7-2
D: .
J: TRBJ1-1
CDR3: CASSLASVGTEAFF
DNA: TGTGCCAGCAGCTTAGCCAGTGTAGGCACTGAAGCTTTCTTT

size: .
V: TRBV12-3/TRBV12-4
D: TRBD1
J: TRBJ1-1
CDR3: CASSMDRVNTEAFF
DNA: TGTGCCAGCAGCATGGACAGGGTGAACACTGAAGCTTTCTTT

size: many
V: TRBV6-5
D: .
J: TRBJ2-5
CDR3: CASRRSGQETQYF
DNA: TGTGCCAGCAGACGCTCGGGTCAAGAGACCCAGTACTTC

size: .
V: TRBV24-1
D: .
J: TRBJ1-1
CDR3: CATSETGRMNTEAFF
DNA: TGTGCCACCAGTGAAACCGGACGGATGAACACTGAAGCTTTCTTT

size: many
V: TRBV4-1
D: .
J: TRBJ2-7
CDR3: CASSQVGRVYEQYF
DNA: TGCGCCAGCAGCCAAGTTGGCAGGGTCTACGAGCAGTACTTC

size: .
V: TRBV15
D: TRBD1
J: TRBJ1-1
CDR3: CATSGGQVNTEAFF
DNA: TGTGCCACCAGCGGGGGACAGGTGAACACTGAAGCTTTCTTT

size: .
V: TRBV7-9
D: .
J: TRBJ1-1
CDR3: CASSLAGGKGTEAFF
DNA: TGTGCCAGCAGCTTAGCAGGAGGGAAGGGCACTGAAGCTTTCTTT

size: few
V: TRBV9
D: .
J: TRBJ1-6
CDR3: CASSADWSSYNSPLHF
DNA: TGTGCCAGCAGCGCGGACTGGAGCTCCTATAATTCACCCCTCCACTTT

size: .
V: TRBV27
D: .
J: TRBJ2-4
CDR3: CASSLSGRSAKNIQYF
DNA: TGTGCCAGCAGTTTATCGGGCAGATCAGCCAAAAACATTCAGTACTTC

size: few
V: TRBV29-1
D: .
J: TRBJ1-4
CDR3: CSVEGLGANDEKLFF
DNA: TGCAGCGTTGAAGGGTTAGGGGCCAATGATGAAAAACTGTTTTTT

size: few
V: TRBV3-1
D: .
J: TRBJ1-5
CDR3: CASSRAGTDNQPQHF
DNA: TGTGCCAGCAGCCGGGCCGGGACCGATAATCAGCCCCAGCATTTT

size: .
V: TRBV27
D: .
J: TRBJ2-7
CDR3: CASSWQKTYEQYF
DNA: TGTGCCAGCAGTTGGCAAAAAACCTACGAGCAGTACTTC

size: .
V: TRBV9
D: .
J: TRBJ1-1
CDR3: CASSPQGGDHTEAFF
DNA: TGTGCCAGCAGCCCACAAGGGGGGGACCACACTGAAGCTTTCTTT

size: few
V: TRBV18
D: .
J: TRBJ1-4
CDR3: CASSPPGAEKLFF
DNA: TGTGCCAGCTCACCTCCAGGGGCGGAAAAACTGTTTTTT

size: .
V: TRBV2
D: .
J: TRBJ2-1
CDR3: CASNGQKAYNEQFF
DNA: TGTGCCAGCAACGGGCAGAAGGCCTACAATGAGCAGTTCTTC

size: .
V: TRBV12-3/TRBV12-4
D: .
J: TRBJ2-7
CDR3: CASRTGGESYEQYF
DNA: TGTGCCAGCAGAACAGGTGGGGAGTCCTACGAGCAGTACTTC